This T cell receptor beta chain comes out of a study of cytomegalovirus exposure and HLA in healthy donors. The assay was immunoSEQ multiplex PCR, and TCRdb's table has in-frame clones only and misses some. This table holds 110,000 to 150,000 clones, roughly nine tenths found once. In this sample, this clone turned up once. V dropped 3 bases and J dropped 8 bases, with 16 bases sitting between them. The CDR3 spans 14 residues. Germline CDR1 is SNHLY and CDR2 is FYNNEI. This TCR derives from a woman in her late teens or twenties in good health and CMV-seropositive. Sequencing was done on a sample of PBMCs. This chain joins TRBV2 and TRBJ1-2, with TRBD1 as a possible D gene (6 bases). CDR3 DNA: TGTGCCAGCAGTGACCCCGCCCGGACAGCCGGCTACACCTTC. The encoded protein is CASSDPARTAGYTF.